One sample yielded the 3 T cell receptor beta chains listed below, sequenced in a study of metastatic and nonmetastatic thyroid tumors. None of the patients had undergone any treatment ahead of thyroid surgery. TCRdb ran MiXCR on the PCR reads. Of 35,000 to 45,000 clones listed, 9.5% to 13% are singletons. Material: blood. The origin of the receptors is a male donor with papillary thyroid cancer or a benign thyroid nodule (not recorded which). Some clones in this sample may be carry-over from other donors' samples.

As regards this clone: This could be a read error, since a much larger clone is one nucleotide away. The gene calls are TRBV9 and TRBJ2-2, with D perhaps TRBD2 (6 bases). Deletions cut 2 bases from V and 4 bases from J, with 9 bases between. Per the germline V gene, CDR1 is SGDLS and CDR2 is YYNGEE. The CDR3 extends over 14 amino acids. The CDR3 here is CASSVDSGTGELFF. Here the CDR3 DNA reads TGTGCCAGCAGCGTGGATAGCGGCACCGGGGAGCTGTTTTTT. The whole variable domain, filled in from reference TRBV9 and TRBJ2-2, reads DSGVTQTPKHLITATGQRVTLRCSPRSGDLSVYWYQQSLDQGLQFLIQYYNGEERAKGNILERFSAQQFPDLHSELNLSSLELGDSALYFCASSVDSGTGELFFGEGSRLTVL.

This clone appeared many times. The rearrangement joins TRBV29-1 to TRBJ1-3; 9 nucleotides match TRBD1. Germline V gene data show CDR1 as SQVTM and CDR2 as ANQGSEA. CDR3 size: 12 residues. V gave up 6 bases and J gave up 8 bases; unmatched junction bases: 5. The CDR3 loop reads CSVWDREDTIYF. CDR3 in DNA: TGCAGCGTATGGGACAGGGAGGACACCATATATTTT.

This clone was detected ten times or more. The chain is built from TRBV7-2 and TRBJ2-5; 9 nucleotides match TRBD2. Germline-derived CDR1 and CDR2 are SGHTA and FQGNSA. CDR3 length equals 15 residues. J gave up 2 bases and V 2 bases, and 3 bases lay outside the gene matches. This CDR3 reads CASSLKAGGQETQYF. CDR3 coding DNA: TGTGCCAGCAGCTTAAAGGCGGGAGGGCAAGAGACCCAGTACTTC.